A single sample gave rise to the 29 T cell receptor beta chains below, sequenced in a study of blood T cells in healthy people across ages. Sample-barcoded 5' priming and a J-beta primer mix drove a second PCR of roughly 6 to 12 cycles. TCRdb processed the 5' RACE reads anew with MiXCR; each CDR3 protein has one entry. The sample records roughly 860,000 distinct CDR3 sequences, roughly 60% being singletons. Sequencing input: blood. The receptors shown here come from a man aged 25 to 45 in good health.

This clonotype was counted a few times. The chain combines TRBV25-1 with TRBJ2-7; tentatively, D is TRBD1 (5 bases). Germline CDR1 is MGHDK and CDR2 is SYGVNS. Trimming left V 4 bases short and J 2 bases short, with 15 bases between. The CDR3 has 15 amino acids. In DNA, the CDR3 is TGTGCCAGCAGTGGGTATTCAGGGTATCCCTACGAGCAGTACTTC. Translated: CASSGYSGYPYEQYF.

The V gene is TRBV7-6, the J gene TRBJ1-5; D is unresolved. The CDR3 runs 15 residues. Trimming pared 3 bases from V and 2 bases from J, leaving 11 bases between. CDR1 and CDR2 (germline): SGHVS, FNYEAQ. The CDR3 spells CASSLDLGGNQPQHF. The DNA of the CDR3 is TGTGCCAGCAGCTTGGACCTCGGTGGCAATCAGCCCCAGCATTTT. Full variable domain (missing parts from reference TRBV7-6 and TRBJ1-5): GAGVSQSPRYKVTKRGQDVALRCDPISGHVSLYWYRQALGQGPEFLTYFNYEAQQDKSGLPNDRFSAERPEGSISTLTIQRTEQRDSAMYRCASSLDLGGNQPQHFGDGTRLSIL.

The J gene is TRBJ2-1, the V gene TRBV6-4; no firm D call. Between the trimmed V and J ends, which lost 6 bases and 2 bases, there was a span of 17 bases. The CDR3 has 16 residues. Germline V lookup: CDR1 MRHNA, CDR2 SNTAGT. The CDR3 loop is CASSLGPDLTYNEQFF. CDR3 coding DNA: TGTGCCAGCAGCCTGGGTCCGGACCTTACCTACAATGAGCAGTTCTTC.

This clonotype was seen a handful of times. The chain combines TRBV10-3 with TRBJ2-3; D might be TRBD1 (6 bases). Trimming took 2 bases from V and 5 from J, leaving 11 bases between them. The CDR3 runs to 14 residues. Per the germline V gene, CDR1 is ENHRY and CDR2 is SYGVKD. This chain's CDR3 is CAISEARGRDTQYF. The CDR3, as DNA: TGTGCCATCAGTGAGGCCAGGGGAAGAGATACGCAGTATTTT.

The chain employs TRBV4-1 and TRBJ1-4; unclear D gene. The germline V gene encodes CDR1 MGHRA and CDR2 YSYEKL. The V and J ends lost 0 bases and 8 bases respectively, with 10 bases between them. The CDR3 consists of 14 residues. The CDR3 region has the DNA TGCGCCAGCAGCCAAGATGGGTTAGGGGAAAAACTGTTTTTT. This translates into CASSQDGLGEKLFF.

This sequence joins TRBV7-2 and TRBJ2-6; tentative D call: TRBD1 (6 bases). Trimming pared 1 base from V and 2 bases from J, leaving 12 bases between. CDR3 length: 17 amino acids. CDR1 is SGHTA, CDR2 FQGNSA, per germline. In nucleotides, the CDR3 is TGTGCCAGCAGCTTAGACCTCGCAGGGGCTGGGGCCAACGTCCTGACTTTC. As protein: CASSLDLAGAGANVLTF.

This clonotype has a handful of counts. The V and J genes are TRBV5-5 and TRBJ1-2, with 7 bases identical to TRBD1. CDR3 length: 14 amino acids. CDR1 and CDR2 (germline): SGHKS, YYEKEE (reference sequence). V lost 5 bases and J lost 4; bases outside the gene matches: 8. CDR3 in amino acids: CASSLDRVAYGYTF. CDR3 nucleotides: TGTGCCAGCAGTCTCGACAGGGTAGCCTATGGCTACACCTTC.

This clonotype was seen more than once but under ten times. The V and J genes are TRBV7-2 and TRBJ2-5, with 8 bases identical to TRBD2. V was pared by 4 bases and J by 5 bases, with 9 bases of the junction left unmatched. Germline values: CDR1 SGHTA, CDR2 FQGNSA. The CDR3 consists of 15 residues. The CDR3 loop is CASSSNGGAGETQYF. DNA for the CDR3: TGTGCCAGCAGCTCAAACGGGGGGGCGGGGGAGACCCAGTACTTC. Looking up the rest from reference TRBV7-2 and TRBJ2-5 gives the full variable domain: GAGVSQSPSNKVTEKGKDVELRCDPISGHTALYWYRQSLGQGLEFLIYFQGNSAPDKSGLPSDRFSAERTGGSVSTLTIQRTQQEDSAVYLCASSSNGGAGETQYFGPGTRLLVL.

About this clonotype itself: An end of the junction does not agree with germline; a read error may underlie this. This sequence joins TRBV29-1 and TRBJ2-7, with 11 bases lining up with TRBD1. The CDR3 has 13 amino acids. In germline, CDR1 is SQVTM, CDR2 ANQGSEA. The CDR3 DNA sequence: TGCAGCGTTCGGACAGGGGGCTTCTGGGAGCGGTACTTC. Translated, it gives CSVRTGGFWERYF.

The V call is TRBV20-1, the J call TRBJ1-1; D may be TRBD1 (6 bases). V lost 0 bases and J 1 base, leaving 9 bases between the germline ends. Germline V CDR1 and CDR2: DFQATT, SNEGSKA (reference sequence). The CDR3 extends over 14 amino acids. The CDR3 DNA follows: TGCAGTGCTAGAGAGACAGGCCCGAACACTGAAGCTTTCTTT. Encoded protein: CSARETGPNTEAFF.

This clonotype was observed a few times. The gene calls are TRBV12-3 or TRBV12-4 and TRBJ1-6; D ambiguous. V was pared by 6 bases and J by 0 bases, with 6 bases between. The CDR3 length is 14 residues. The CDR3 bases are TGTGCCAGCAGCGAGGTCTCCTATAATTCACCCCTCCACTTT. Its translation: CASSEVSYNSPLHF.

For this clonotype: A read error may produce the germline difference seen at one junction end. The chain employs TRBV7-9 and TRBJ2-1, with TRBD2 matching over 9 bases. This CDR3 contains 18 residues. Germline V gene sequence: CDR1 SEHNR, CDR2 FQNEAQ (reference sequence). The CDR3 region is CASSLRSGGTLSYDEQFF. For the CDR3, the DNA is TGTGCCAGCAGCCTGAGAAGCGGGGGGACTCTCTCCTACGATGAGCAGTTCTTC. Together with reference TRBV7-9 and TRBJ2-1, the CDR3 gives the full variable domain: DTGVSQNPRHKITKRGQNVTFRCDPISEHNRLYWYRQTLGQGPEFLTYFQNEAQLEKSRLLSDRFSAERPKGSFSTLEIQRTEQGDSAMYLCASSLRSGGTLSYDEQFFGPGTRLTVL.

The chain has TRBV9 and TRBJ2-6, with D hard to call. CDR1 is SGDLS, CDR2 YYNGEE, per germline. Trimming stripped 2 bases from V and 0 bases from J, with 9 bases between. This CDR3 is built from 16 residues. The CDR3 region has the DNA TGTGCCAGCAGCGTGGCCGGCCTCTCTGGGGCCAACGTCCTGACTTTC. Residues: CASSVAGLSGANVLTF. The whole variable domain, remainder taken from reference TRBV9 and TRBJ2-6, is DSGVTQTPKHLITATGQRVTLRCSPRSGDLSVYWYQQSLDQGLQFLIQYYNGEERAKGNILERFSAQQFPDLHSELNLSSLELGDSALYFCASSVAGLSGANVLTFGAGSRLTVL.

The rearrangement joins TRBV20-1 to TRBJ1-5, with a possible D match to TRBD1 (5 bases). CDR3 size: 15 residues. Germline lookup yields CDR1 DFQATT and CDR2 SNEGSKA (reference sequence). V gave up 1 base and J gave up 1 base, with 11 bases separating them. The CDR3 nucleotides are TGCAGTGCTAGAGTCGGGGCGTGGAGCAATCAGCCCCAGCATTTT. Translating it yields CSARVGAWSNQPQHF.

The rearrangement joins TRBV4-2 to TRBJ1-5, with no clear D. The CDR3 covers 16 residues. Germline CDR1 reads LGHNA; CDR2 reads YNFKEQ. With 0 bases removed from V and 2 bases from J, the gap between germline ends came to 11 bases. CDR3: CASSQEGGPGNQPQHF. The DNA of the CDR3 is TGTGCCAGCAGCCAAGAGGGTGGACCCGGCAATCAGCCCCAGCATTTT.

This clonotype appeared a few times. V gene TRBV30 combines with J gene TRBJ1-5; D is ambiguous. CDR3 length: 13 amino acids. Trimming shortened V by 0 bases and J by 7 bases, and 10 bases separated the two germline ends. Germline V gene lookup returns CDR1 GTSNPN and CDR2 SVGIG (reference sequence). The CDR3 sequence is CAWSVTHEQPQHF. The CDR3 DNA reads as TGTGCCTGGAGTGTTACACACGAACAGCCCCAGCATTTT.

V and J are TRBV29-1 and TRBJ2-4, with D possibly being TRBD1 or TRBD2 (5 bases each). Matching the DNA end better, TRBJ2-5 makes the J call doubtful. CDR3 length: 14 residues. Germline V gives CDR1 SQVTM, CDR2 ANQGSEA. This CDR3 reads CSVRLGVPQETQYF. CDR3 DNA: TGCAGCGTTCGGCTGGGGGTCCCACAAGAGACCCAGTACTTC.

The V and J genes are TRBV4-3 and TRBJ1-2; the D is unclear. Germline V gives CDR1 LGHNA, CDR2 YSLEER. The CDR3 is 14 residues long. Trimming stripped 0 bases from V and 5 bases from J, with 10 bases between. CDR3 amino acids: CASSQDDGFYGYTF. CDR3 nucleotide sequence: TGCGCCAGCAGCCAAGATGACGGGTTTTATGGCTACACCTTC.

In DNA form, the CDR3 reads TGCAGTGCCCCCCCCCTAGCGGGGGGGCCCCATGAGCAGTTCTTC. Amino acids: CSAPPLAGGPHEQFF. This rearrangement joins TRBV20-1 to TRBJ2-1; TRBD2 matches 12 bases. J was trimmed by 8 bases and V by 6 bases; bases with no gene match: 11. The CDR3 runs to 15 residues. Germline loops: CDR1 DFQATT, CDR2 SNEGSKA (reference sequence).

The chain has TRBV4-3 and TRBJ2-6, with 8 nucleotides matching TRBD1. Germline V lookup: CDR1 LGHNA, CDR2 YSLEER. V dropped 4 bases and J dropped 2; count of bases not matched to a gene: 4. There are 16 residues in the CDR3. The CDR3 sequence is CASSLQTGAGANVLTF. The CDR3 region has the DNA TGCGCCAGCAGCCTTCAGACAGGGGCTGGGGCCAACGTCCTGACTTTC.

The chain recombines TRBV6-6 with TRBJ1-5; weak D call: TRBD1 (6 bases). Germline lookup yields CDR1 MNHNY and CDR2 SVGAGI (reference sequence). The V and J ends lost 11 bases and 3 bases respectively, with 20 bases between them. The CDR3 contains 15 residues. DNA for the CDR3: TGTGCCGGGTCCACCACAGGGAACTCCAATCAGCCCCAGCATTTT. Protein: CAGSTTGNSNQPQHF.

The chain recombines TRBV7-6 with TRBJ2-1; 9 bases are shared with TRBD1. V lost 3 bases to trimming and J lost 1 base; unmatched junction nucleotides: 4. CDR1 and CDR2 (germline): SGHVS, FNYEAQ. The CDR3 loop spans 16 amino acids. The CDR3 reads CASSFWTGESYNEQFF. CDR3 in DNA: TGTGCCAGCAGCTTTTGGACAGGGGAATCCTACAATGAGCAGTTCTTC.

V and J are TRBV6-5 and TRBJ1-2; 7 positions match TRBD1. The CDR3 is 13 residues long. Trimming at V came to 5 bases and at J to 4 bases, leaving 4 bases not matched to a gene. Germline V gene data show CDR1 as MNHEY and CDR2 as SVGAGI. CDR3 DNA sequence: TGTGCCAGCAGTGGGACAGCTACCTATGGCTACACCTTC. Protein product: CASSGTATYGYTF.

The rearrangement uses TRBV27 and TRBJ2-5; 7 bases line up with TRBD2. This CDR3 has 12 amino acids. V lost 6 bases to trimming and J lost 11 bases; unmatched junction nucleotides: 9. Germline CDR1 and CDR2: MNHEY and SMNVEV (reference sequence). The DNA for the CDR3 is TGTGCCAGCAGCAATGGACTAGTTGGGCAGTACTTC. This codes for CASSNGLVGQYF.

A few counts support this clonotype. The V and J genes are TRBV15 and TRBJ2-3; 7 bases map to TRBD1. Germline V gene lookup returns CDR1 LNHNV and CDR2 YYDKDF (reference sequence). CDR3 length: 15 amino acids. V shed 2 bases, J shed 9 bases, and the junction held 11 bases outside the gene matches. The CDR3 loop is CATSRQARQGVTQYF. The CDR3 region has the DNA TGTGCCACCAGCAGACAAGCCCGACAGGGAGTGACGCAGTATTTT.

The chain joins TRBV6-5 to TRBJ1-5; D may be TRBD1 (6 bases). Germline-derived CDR1 and CDR2 are MNHEY and SVGAGI. Trimming removed 5 bases at V and 3 bases at J, with 14 bases between. The CDR3 totals 15 residues. In DNA form, the CDR3 reads TGTGCCAGCAGTCGAACAGGGACGAACAATCAGCCCCAGCATTTT. Its translation is CASSRTGTNNQPQHF.

On this clonotype itself: With a much larger clone just one base away, this may be a read error. V is TRBV7-9 and J is TRBJ2-5; 12 bases align to TRBD1. The DNA end lines up better with TRBJ2-7; the J call may be wrong. Germline V lookup: CDR1 SEHNR, CDR2 FQNEAQ (reference sequence). This CDR3 region has 14 residues. CDR3 residues: CASSPGQGADEQYF. The DNA of the CDR3 is TGTGCCAGCAGCCCGGGACAGGGGGCTGACGAGCAGTACTTC.

The J gene is TRBJ2-4, the V gene TRBV7-2; D gene unclear. Germline V gene lookup returns CDR1 SGHTA and CDR2 FQGNSA. Trimming pared 1 base from V and 5 bases from J, leaving 6 bases between. CDR3 length: 13 residues. The CDR3 DNA reads as TGTGCCAGCAGCTTAGTTCGGGAAAACATTCAGTACTTC. This codes for CASSLVRENIQYF.

The rearrangement links TRBV30 to TRBJ1-6, with 7 bases that match TRBD1. V shed 5 bases, J shed 8 bases, and the junction held 6 bases outside the gene matches. The CDR3 extends over 13 amino acids. CDR1 GTSNPN and CDR2 SVGIG come from the germline V gene (reference sequence). CDR3 region: CAWSTGVDSPLHF. The CDR3 nucleotides read TGTGCCTGGTCTACAGGGGTGGATTCACCCCTCCACTTT.